These 14 T cell receptor beta chains share one sample of origin, sequenced in a study of identical twins. MiXCR, applied by TCRdb to the 5' RACE reads, yields one record per CDR3 protein. This sample has 350,000 to 600,000 distinct CDR3 sequences, with over 12% found just once. Another study also made use of these data, one on yellow fever vaccine responses in identical twins.

Sequencing was done on a sample of CD4+ T cells sorted from blood. Receptors originate from a woman aged 18-29 years in good health.

The sample holds many counts of this clonotype. The chain combines TRBV3-1 with TRBJ2-7; possible D gene TRBD1, 6 bases. The CDR3 length is 14 residues. V lost 1 base, J lost 6 bases, and 13 bases lay in between. CDR1 and CDR2 from the germline V gene are LGHDT and YNNKEL (reference sequence). The CDR3 DNA follows: TGTGCCAGCAGCCAAGCAGGGGCAGGAGGCGAGCAGTACTTC. This gives the protein CASSQAGAGGEQYF.

V and J are TRBV5-4 and TRBJ2-5; TRBD1 agrees at 9 bases. Germline V gives CDR1 SGHNT, CDR2 YYREEE (reference sequence). The junction had 5 bases not matched to a gene; V was cut back by 3 bases and J by 5 bases. The CDR3 totals 14 residues. The CDR3 sequence: CASSWTGEGETQYF. The CDR3 DNA sequence: TGTGCCAGCAGCTGGACAGGGGAGGGGGAGACCCAGTACTTC.

This clonotype was seen a handful of times. V gene TRBV6-2 or TRBV6-3 combines with J gene TRBJ2-5, with 7 bases lining up with TRBD1. Germline loops: CDR1 MNHEY, CDR2 SVGEGT. There are 14 residues in the CDR3. Trimming took 5 bases from V and 3 from J; bases not matched to a gene: 6. The CDR3 DNA follows: TGTGCCAGCAGTGGCCGGGACAGAGAAGAGACCCAGTACTTC. It codes for CASSGRDREETQYF.

The rearrangement joins TRBV5-1 to TRBJ2-6; either TRBD1 or TRBD2 may fit D (5 bases each). CDR1 SGHRS and CDR2 YFSETQ come from the germline V gene. The CDR3 loop spans 17 amino acids. The V gene lost 2 bases and the J gene lost 4 bases, with 16 bases spanning the gap. This CDR3 reads CASSLGTAGAGANVLTF. The CDR3 DNA reads as TGCGCCAGCAGCTTAGGGACGGCCGGAGCGGGGGCCAACGTCCTGACTTTC.

V gene TRBV25-1 combines with J gene TRBJ1-1; D is unclear. Germline-derived CDR1 and CDR2 are MGHDK and SYGVNS. V gave up 7 bases and J gave up 4 bases, with 16 bases separating them. The length of the CDR3 is 14 residues. CDR3 residues: CASKKLGPGTEAFF. The CDR3 DNA reads TGTGCCAGCAAGAAACTCGGGCCGGGCACTGAAGCTTTCTTT.

CDR3 sequence reads: CSVETLNYGYTF. The CDR3 nucleotides read TGCAGCGTTGAAACGCTGAACTATGGCTACACCTTC. This chain connects TRBV29-1 to TRBJ1-2, with D hard to call. CDR1 and CDR2 (germline): SQVTM, ANQGSEA. The length of the CDR3 is 12 residues. V was clipped by 2 bases and J by 2 bases, with 6 bases between them.

The J gene is TRBJ2-3, the V gene TRBV24-1, with TRBD1 matching over 10 bases. V shed 3 bases, J shed 3 bases, and the junction held 8 bases outside the gene matches. This CDR3 has 17 amino acids. The V gene's germline CDR1 is KGHDR and CDR2 SFDVKD. The CDR3 nucleotides are TGTGCCACCAGTGATCCGGACAGGGGGTCGGGGACAGATACGCAGTATTTT. It codes for CATSDPDRGSGTDTQYF.

Concerning this clonotype: The junction departs from the called germline gene at one end, perhaps through a read error. This chain links TRBV25-1 with TRBJ2-7; D uncertain. The germline CDR1 and CDR2 sequences are MGHDK and SYGVNS. The CDR3 spans 15 residues. This CDR3 is CASSQYFGNSYEQYF. The CDR3 DNA is TGTGCCAGCAGTCAATATTTTGGGAACTCCTACGAGCAGTACTTC.

At least ten counts were recorded for this clonotype. The chain carries TRBV10-3 and TRBJ1-6, with D possibly being TRBD1 (5 bases). Germline values: CDR1 ENHRY, CDR2 SYGVKD. This CDR3 is 13 amino acids long. The V and J ends lost 6 bases and 7 bases respectively, with 10 bases between them. CDR3 sequence: CAIRRDGNSPLHF. As DNA, the CDR3 is TGTGCCATCAGACGGGACGGCAATTCACCCCTCCACTTT.

The V and J genes are TRBV30 and TRBJ2-6, with D perhaps TRBD1 or TRBD2 (6 bases each). The CDR3 spans 17 residues. Per the germline V gene, CDR1 is GTSNPN and CDR2 is SVGIG (reference sequence). V was cut by 4 bases and J by 4 bases, with 20 bases left in between. CDR3 region: CAWTRGPNGLGANVLTF. The CDR3 nucleotides are TGTGCCTGGACACGGGGGCCCAACGGATTGGGGGCCAACGTCCTGACTTTC.

The chain employs TRBV6-5 and TRBJ2-1; the match to TRBD2 covers 12 bases. Germline V lookup: CDR1 MNHEY, CDR2 SVGAGI. The CDR3 covers 15 residues. J gave up 9 bases and V 4 bases, and 7 bases lay outside the gene matches. The CDR3 nucleotides are TGTGCCAGCAGTTCGACTAGCGGGGGATACGGTGAGCAGTTCTTC. It yields the protein CASSSTSGGYGEQFF.

This clonotype was counted at least ten times. The chain is built from TRBV3-1 and TRBJ2-5; a weak D match, TRBD1 (6 bases). The V gene's germline CDR1 is LGHDT and CDR2 YNNKEL (reference sequence). Trimming cost V 2 bases and J 5 bases, with 12 bases left between them. The CDR3 is 14 residues long. The CDR3 nucleotides read TGTGCCAGCAGCCAATTAGGGGGTGAGGAGACCCAGTACTTC. This codes for CASSQLGGEETQYF.

This chain joins TRBV18 and TRBJ2-7; D tentatively fits TRBD1 or TRBD2 (7 bases each). V was pared by 4 bases and J by 3 bases, with 16 bases between. Germline CDR1 KGHSH, CDR2 LQKENI. The CDR3 totals 15 residues. The CDR3 spells CASSQRQGGGYEQYF. Here the CDR3 DNA reads TGTGCCAGCTCACAAAGACAGGGCGGGGGCTACGAGCAGTACTTC.

This clonotype showed up just a few times. V gene TRBV3-1 combines with J gene TRBJ2-1; 8 bases are shared with TRBD2. The V gene end was trimmed by 1 base and the J gene end by 6 bases; junction bases not matched to a gene: 5. The V gene's germline CDR1 is LGHDT and CDR2 YNNKEL (reference sequence). This CDR3 has 15 amino acids. CDR3 region: CASSQGTSPLNEQFF. In DNA form, the CDR3 reads TGTGCCAGCAGCCAAGGGACTAGCCCCCTCAATGAGCAGTTCTTC.